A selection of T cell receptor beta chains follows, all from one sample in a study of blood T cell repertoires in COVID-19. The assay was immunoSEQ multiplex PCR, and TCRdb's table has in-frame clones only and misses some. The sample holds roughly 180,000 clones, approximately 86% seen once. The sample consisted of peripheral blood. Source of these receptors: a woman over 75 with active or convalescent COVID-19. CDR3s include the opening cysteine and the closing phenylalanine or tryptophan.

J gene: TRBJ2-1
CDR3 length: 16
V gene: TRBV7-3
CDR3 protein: CASSLTGTSEHNEQFF

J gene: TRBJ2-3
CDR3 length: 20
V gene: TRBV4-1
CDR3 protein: CASSQDLRSQVAGSSDTQYF

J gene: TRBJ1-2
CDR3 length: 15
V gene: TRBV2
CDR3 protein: CASRSTTGGGNGYTF

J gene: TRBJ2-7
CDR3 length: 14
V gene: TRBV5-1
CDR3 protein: CASSLGSGTYEQYF

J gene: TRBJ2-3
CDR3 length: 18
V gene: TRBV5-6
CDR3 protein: CASSLGGRATSSTDTQYF

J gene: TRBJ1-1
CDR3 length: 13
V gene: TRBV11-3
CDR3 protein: CASSDQGYTEAFF

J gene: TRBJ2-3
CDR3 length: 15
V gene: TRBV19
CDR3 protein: CASSGALTGTDTQYF

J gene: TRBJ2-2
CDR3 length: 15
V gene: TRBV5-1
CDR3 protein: CASSLGGGSTGELFF

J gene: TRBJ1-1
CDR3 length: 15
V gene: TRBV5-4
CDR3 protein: CASSKGQGQNTEAFF

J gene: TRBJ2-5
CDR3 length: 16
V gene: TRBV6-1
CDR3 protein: CASSEAGTLYQETQYF

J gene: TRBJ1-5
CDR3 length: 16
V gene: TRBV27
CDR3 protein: CASSGGLWRNGQPQHF

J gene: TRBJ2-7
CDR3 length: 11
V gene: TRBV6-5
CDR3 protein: CASGGMSEQYF

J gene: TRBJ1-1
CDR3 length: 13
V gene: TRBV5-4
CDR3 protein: CASSRGQNTEAFF

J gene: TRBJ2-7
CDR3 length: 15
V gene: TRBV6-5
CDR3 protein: CASSLSGSSSYEQYF

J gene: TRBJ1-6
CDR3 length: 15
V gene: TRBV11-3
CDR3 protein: CASSASGGYNSPLHF

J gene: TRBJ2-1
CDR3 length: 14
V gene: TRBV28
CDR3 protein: CASIAGGFYNEQFF

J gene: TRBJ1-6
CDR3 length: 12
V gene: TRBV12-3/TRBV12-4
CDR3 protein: CASSFRASPLHF

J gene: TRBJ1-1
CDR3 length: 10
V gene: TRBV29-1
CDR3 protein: CSASNTEAFF

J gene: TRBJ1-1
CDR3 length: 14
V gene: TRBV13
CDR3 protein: CASSLERGRTEAFF

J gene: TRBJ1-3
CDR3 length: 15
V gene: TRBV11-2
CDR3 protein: CASSLEGGSGNTIYF

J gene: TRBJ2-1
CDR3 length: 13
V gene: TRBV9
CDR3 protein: CASSVGGTNEQFF

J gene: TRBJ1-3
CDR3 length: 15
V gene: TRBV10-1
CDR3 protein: CASTKEGGSGNTIYF

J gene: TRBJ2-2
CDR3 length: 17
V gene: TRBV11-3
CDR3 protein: CATSMGSGRANTGELFF

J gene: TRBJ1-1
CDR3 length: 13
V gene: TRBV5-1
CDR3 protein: CASSSPEGRKAFF

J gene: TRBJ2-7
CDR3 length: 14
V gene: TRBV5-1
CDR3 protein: CASSTSGRSYEQYF

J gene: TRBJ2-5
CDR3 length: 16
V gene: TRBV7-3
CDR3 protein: CASSLTGTSGGVAQYF

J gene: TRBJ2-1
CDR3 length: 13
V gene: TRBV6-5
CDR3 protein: CASSRGIYNEQFF

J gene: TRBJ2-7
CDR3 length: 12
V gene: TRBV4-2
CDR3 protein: CASSQGSYEQYF

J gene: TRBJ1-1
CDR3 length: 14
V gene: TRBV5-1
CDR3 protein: CASSFGTLNTEAFF

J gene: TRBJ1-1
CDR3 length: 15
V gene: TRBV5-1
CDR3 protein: CASSMTGGMNTEAFF

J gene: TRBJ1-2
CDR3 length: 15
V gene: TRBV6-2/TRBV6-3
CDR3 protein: CASSLGTGGGYGYTF

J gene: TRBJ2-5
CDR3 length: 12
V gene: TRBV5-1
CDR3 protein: CASSMSLETQYF

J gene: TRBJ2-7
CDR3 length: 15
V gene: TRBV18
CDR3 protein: CASSPTGQGAGEQYF

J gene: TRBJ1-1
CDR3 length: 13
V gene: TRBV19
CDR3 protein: CASSINRATEAFF

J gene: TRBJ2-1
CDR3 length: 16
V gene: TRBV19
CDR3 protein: CASSRGHTGSYNEQFF

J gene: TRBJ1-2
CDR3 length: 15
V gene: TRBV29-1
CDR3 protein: CSGGTPSRGRDGYTF

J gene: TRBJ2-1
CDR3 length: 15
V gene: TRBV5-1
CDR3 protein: CASRIMASSYNEQFF

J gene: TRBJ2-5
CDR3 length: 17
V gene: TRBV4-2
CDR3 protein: CASSQGGQPRYQETQYF

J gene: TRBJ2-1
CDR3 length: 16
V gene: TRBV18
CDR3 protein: CASSPDITGLYNEQFF

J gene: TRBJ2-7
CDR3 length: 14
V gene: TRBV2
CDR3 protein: CASSVGTEIYEQYF

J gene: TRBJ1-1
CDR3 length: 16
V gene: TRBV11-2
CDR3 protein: CASSQDRAPLNTEAFF

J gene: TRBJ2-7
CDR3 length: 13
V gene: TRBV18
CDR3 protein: CASSPAGIHEQYF

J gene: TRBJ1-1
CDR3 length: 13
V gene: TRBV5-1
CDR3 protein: CASSLNQNTEAFF

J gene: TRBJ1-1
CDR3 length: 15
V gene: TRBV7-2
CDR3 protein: CASSLFGQGGTEAFF

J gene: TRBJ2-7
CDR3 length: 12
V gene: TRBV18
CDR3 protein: CASSEGPYEQYF

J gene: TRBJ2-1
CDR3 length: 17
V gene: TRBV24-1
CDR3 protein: CATSDTGTSGSYNEQFF

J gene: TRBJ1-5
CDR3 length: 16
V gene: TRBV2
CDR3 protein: CASSGWTGGFNQPQHF

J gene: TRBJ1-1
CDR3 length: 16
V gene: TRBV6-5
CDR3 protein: CASSYGMRVVDTEAFF

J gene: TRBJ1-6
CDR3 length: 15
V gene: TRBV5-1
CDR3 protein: CASSLVVREYSPLHF

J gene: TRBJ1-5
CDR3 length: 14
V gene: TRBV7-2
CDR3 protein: CASSLVPGGQPQHF

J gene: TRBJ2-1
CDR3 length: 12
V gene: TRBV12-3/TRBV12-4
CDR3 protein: CASRRQGWEQFF

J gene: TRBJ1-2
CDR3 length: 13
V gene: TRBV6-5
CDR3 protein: CASSYQGLGGYTF

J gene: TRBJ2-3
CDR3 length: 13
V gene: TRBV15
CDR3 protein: CATRLAIMDTQYF

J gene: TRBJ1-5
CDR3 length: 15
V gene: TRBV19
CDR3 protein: CASSQRAGIGQPQHF

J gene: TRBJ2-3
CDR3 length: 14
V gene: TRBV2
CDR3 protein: CASSEVGAGEYKHF

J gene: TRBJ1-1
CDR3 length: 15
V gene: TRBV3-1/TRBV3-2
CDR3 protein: CASSQAGTVNTEAFF

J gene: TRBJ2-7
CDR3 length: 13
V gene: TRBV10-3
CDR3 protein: CAASSGNPYEQYF

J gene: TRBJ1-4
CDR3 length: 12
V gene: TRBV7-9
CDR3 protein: CASSSPFEKLFF

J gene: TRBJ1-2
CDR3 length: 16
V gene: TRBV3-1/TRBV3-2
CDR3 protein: CASSPWAGQSNYGYTF